This is a list of T cell receptor beta chains from one sample in a study of shared clonotypes between healthy human individuals. The protocol was immunoSEQ multiplex PCR, while the TCRdb copy is restricted to in-frame clones and leaves out a portion. The profile shows around 2,000,000 clones, just under 95% of them singletons. Sequencing was performed on naive CD8+ T cells sorted from blood. These receptors originate from a man between 18 and 35 years old in good health. Each CDR3 is given with its conserved first and last residue. A D gene is named only where the DNA matches it firmly. A row's size may be missing; if present it is once, few, many or a size class.

V	size	D	J	CDR3	DNA
TRBV19	NA	NA	TRBJ2-1	CALRTTYNEQFF	TGTGCCCTTCGGACAACCTACAATGAGCAGTTCTTC
TRBV2	NA	TRBD1	TRBJ2-7	CASKGTASYEQYF	TGTGCCAGCAAGGGGACAGCATCCTACGAGCAGTACTTC
TRBV19	NA	NA	TRBJ1-5	CASSIAGMPQHF	TGTGCCAGTAGTATAGCTGGGATGCCCCAGCATTTT
TRBV12-5	NA	TRBD1	TRBJ1-3	CASGLVGSSRQGSGNTIYF	TGTGCTAGTGGTTTGGTAGGTAGCAGCCGACAGGGCTCTGGAAACACCATATATTTT
TRBV7-9	NA	NA	TRBJ1-2	CASSPGAANYGYTF	TGTGCCAGCAGCCCAGGGGCGGCTAACTATGGCTACACCTTC
TRBV9	once	NA	TRBJ2-7	CASSGWAPPYEQYF	TGTGCCAGCAGCGGGTGGGCTCCCCCCTACGAGCAGTACTTC
TRBV5-6	once	TRBD2	TRBJ2-7	CASSIAGGPGYEQYF	TGTGCCAGCAGCATAGCGGGAGGGCCGGGGTACGAGCAGTACTTC
TRBV4-3	NA	NA	TRBJ1-4	CASSPSTGTEKLFF	TGCGCCAGCAGCCCATCCACCGGGACAGAAAAACTGTTTTTT
TRBV27	NA	TRBD1	TRBJ2-7	CASSLLIPGQGDVEQYF	TGTGCCAGCAGTTTACTCATCCCGGGACAGGGGGATGTCGAGCAGTACTTC
TRBV11-2	NA	NA	TRBJ2-7	CASSLERSYEQYF	TGTGCCAGCAGCTTAGAACGCTCCTACGAGCAGTACTTC
TRBV6-1	NA	NA	TRBJ1-5	CASKEAGTTYQPQHF	TGTGCCAGCAAGGAGGCAGGGACAACCTATCAGCCCCAGCATTTT
TRBV4-1	NA	NA	TRBJ2-7	CASSVRDGYEQYF	TGCGCCAGCAGCGTACGGGACGGCTACGAGCAGTACTTC
TRBV5-1	NA	NA	TRBJ2-3	CASRAGPGPETSSDTQYF	TGCGCCAGCAGGGCTGGCCCTGGACCTGAAACCTCTTCAGATACGCAGTATTTT
TRBV6-5	NA	TRBD1	TRBJ1-6	CASSYFGQGNSPLHF	TGTGCCAGCAGTTACTTCGGACAGGGCAATTCACCCCTCCACTTT
TRBV30	NA	NA	TRBJ1-1	CAWSTGVGITMGTEAFF	TGTGCCTGGAGTACCGGGGTTGGAATTACAATGGGTACTGAAGCTTTCTTT
TRBV4-1	NA	TRBD1	TRBJ2-2	CASSQDEETGVTGELFF	TGCGCCAGCAGCCAAGATGAGGAGACAGGGGTCACCGGGGAGCTGTTTTTT
TRBV4-1	NA	TRBD1	TRBJ2-7	CASRVRGQDSYEQYF	TGCGCCAGCAGAGTTCGAGGACAGGACTCCTACGAGCAGTACTTC
TRBV5-4	NA	NA	TRBJ2-7	CASSTETSTVEQYF	TGTGCCAGCAGCACCGAGACTAGTACAGTGGAGCAGTACTTC
TRBV27	NA	NA	TRBJ2-7	CASSLAPRGLHEQYF	TGTGCCAGCAGTTTAGCACCACGGGGTTTACACGAGCAGTACTTC
TRBV6-5	NA	NA	TRBJ2-1	CASSVDESSYNEQFF	TGTGCCAGCAGTGTCGACGAGAGCTCCTACAATGAGCAGTTCTTC
TRBV2	NA	NA	TRBJ2-7	CASTLGIPEQYF	TGTGCCAGCACTCTGGGAATTCCCGAGCAGTACTTC
TRBV5-1	once	NA	TRBJ2-2	CASSLDLEVLNAGELFF	TGCGCCAGCAGCTTGGATCTCGAGGTGCTCAACGCCGGGGAGCTGTTTTTT
TRBV7-9	NA	NA	TRBJ2-1	CASSSPSGGRHEQFF	TGTGCCAGCAGCTCACCATCTGGGGGGCGGCATGAGCAGTTCTTC
TRBV19	NA	NA	TRBJ1-6	CASSGGVLDSPLHF	TGTGCCAGTAGCGGCGGAGTCTTGGATTCACCCCTCCACTTT
TRBV11-2	NA	NA	TRBJ2-7	CASSLEGSYEQYF	TGTGCCAGCAGCTTAGAAGGCAGCTACGAGCAGTACTTC
TRBV6-5	NA	NA	TRBJ2-1	CASSYADSYNEQFF	TGTGCCAGCAGTTACGCGGACAGTTACAATGAGCAGTTCTTC
TRBV30	NA	TRBD2	TRBJ2-7	CAWSVAVGTSGYEQYF	TGTGCCTGGAGTGTCGCCGTGGGGACTAGCGGTTACGAGCAGTACTTC
TRBV28	once	TRBD2	TRBJ2-2	CASNLDAGEANTGELFF	TGTGCCAGCAATTTGGACGCGGGAGAGGCGAACACCGGGGAGCTGTTTTTT
TRBV4-2	NA	NA	TRBJ1-2	CASSQDRIGNYGYTF	TGTGCCAGCAGCCAAGATCGGATAGGAAATTATGGCTACACCTTC
TRBV28	NA	TRBD1	TRBJ2-4	CASSSPGTAGSLAKNIQYF	TGTGCCAGCAGTTCTCCCGGGACAGCTGGGTCGCTAGCCAAAAACATTCAGTACTTC
TRBV2	NA	NA	TRBJ1-3	CASSELHTTAAGNTIYF	TGTGCCAGCAGTGAGCTACATACGACAGCAGCAGGAAACACCATATATTTT
TRBV6-6	NA	TRBD1	TRBJ1-6	CASSSGQYNSPLHF	TGTGCCAGCAGCTCGGGACAGTATAATTCACCCCTCCACTTT
TRBV6-1	once	TRBD1	TRBJ2-7	CASSDPTGVSYEQYF	TGTGCCAGCAGTGATCCAACAGGGGTAAGCTACGAGCAGTACTTC
TRBV4-3	NA	NA	TRBJ2-1	CASSQEGVGTIYEQFF	TGCGCCAGCAGCCAAGAGGGGGTGGGAACAATCTATGAGCAGTTCTTC
TRBV13	NA	NA	TRBJ1-2	CASSLGLGGAVGF	TGTGCCAGCAGCTTAGGCCTTGGCGGGGCCGTCGGCTTC
TRBV29-1	NA	NA	TRBJ2-1	CSVDPEKGESYNEQFF	TGCAGCGTTGACCCTGAGAAAGGAGAGTCATACAATGAGCAGTTCTTC
TRBV13	once	NA	TRBJ1-3	CASSLGLGNTIYF	TGTGCCAGCAGCTTAGGCTTGGGAAACACCATATATTTT
TRBV9	NA	NA	TRBJ2-1	CASSDTSRSYNEQFF	TGTGCCAGCAGCGACACTAGCCGCTCCTACAATGAGCAGTTCTTC
TRBV6-1	NA	NA	TRBJ1-2	CASRDPFNYGYTF	TGTGCCAGCAGGGACCCCTTTAACTATGGCTACACCTTC
TRBV4-1	NA	TRBD1	TRBJ1-4	CASSPYRGRKEKLFF	TGCGCCAGCAGCCCCTACAGGGGGCGTAAGGAAAAACTGTTTTTT
TRBV28	NA	TRBD1	TRBJ1-1	CASSSQGAWANTEAFF	TGTGCCAGCAGTTCCCAGGGGGCATGGGCGAACACTGAAGCTTTCTTT
TRBV7-8	NA	NA	TRBJ2-7	CASSRGGSYEQYF	TGTGCCAGCAGCCGTGGTGGCTCCTACGAGCAGTACTTC
TRBV7-9	few	NA	TRBJ1-1	CASKQGVETEAFF	TGTGCCAGCAAGCAGGGAGTGGAGACTGAAGCTTTCTTT
TRBV9	NA	NA	TRBJ2-7	CASSVGVAASSYEQYF	TGTGCCAGCAGCGTAGGAGTAGCAGCGTCCTCCTACGAGCAGTACTTC
TRBV27	NA	TRBD1	TRBJ2-3	CASSSLGQVLTDTQYF	TGTGCCAGCAGTTCCCTCGGACAGGTGCTTACAGATACGCAGTATTTT